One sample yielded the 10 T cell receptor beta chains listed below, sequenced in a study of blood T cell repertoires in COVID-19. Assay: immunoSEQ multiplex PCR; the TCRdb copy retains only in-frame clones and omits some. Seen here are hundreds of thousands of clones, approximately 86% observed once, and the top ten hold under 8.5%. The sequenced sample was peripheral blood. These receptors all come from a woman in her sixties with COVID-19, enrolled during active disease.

Written as DNA, the CDR3 is TGCAGCGTTGCAGGTGGCAGCTCCTACGAGCAGTACTTC. As protein: CSVAGGSSYEQYF. The chain has TRBV29-1 and TRBJ2-7, with unresolved D. V was clipped by 4 bases and J by 0 bases, with 10 bases between them. Germline CDR1 SQVTM, CDR2 ANQGSEA. CDR3 size: 13 residues.

DNA for the CDR3: TGTGCCTGGAGTTATAGGGAGGTCGGGGAGCTGTTTTTT. Translated: CAWSYREVGELFF. J is TRBJ2-2 and V is TRBV30, with D perhaps matching TRBD2 (6 bases). CDR3 length equals 13 residues. The V end was cut by 2 bases, the J end by 7 bases, with 11 bases between. Germline CDR1 and CDR2: GTSNPN and SVGIG (reference sequence).

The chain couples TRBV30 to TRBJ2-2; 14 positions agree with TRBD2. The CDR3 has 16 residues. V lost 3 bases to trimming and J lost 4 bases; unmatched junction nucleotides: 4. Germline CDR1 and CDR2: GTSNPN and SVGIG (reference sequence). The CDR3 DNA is TGTGCCTGGAGCCGAGGACTAGCGGGGGGCACCGGGGAGCTGTTTTTT. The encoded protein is CAWSRGLAGGTGELFF.

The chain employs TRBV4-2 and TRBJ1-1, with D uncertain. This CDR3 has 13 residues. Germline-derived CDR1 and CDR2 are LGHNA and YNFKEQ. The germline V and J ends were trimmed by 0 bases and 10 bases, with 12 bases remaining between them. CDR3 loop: CASSQESIGGAFF. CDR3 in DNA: TGTGCCAGCAGCCAAGAATCGATCGGTGGAGCTTTCTTT.

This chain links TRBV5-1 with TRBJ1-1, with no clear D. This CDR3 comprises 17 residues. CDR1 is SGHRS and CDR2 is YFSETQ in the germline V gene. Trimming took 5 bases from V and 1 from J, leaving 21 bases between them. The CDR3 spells CASRRVLRSEGNTEAFF. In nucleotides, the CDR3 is TGCGCCAGCAGGAGGGTACTCCGATCCGAGGGGAACACTGAAGCTTTCTTT.

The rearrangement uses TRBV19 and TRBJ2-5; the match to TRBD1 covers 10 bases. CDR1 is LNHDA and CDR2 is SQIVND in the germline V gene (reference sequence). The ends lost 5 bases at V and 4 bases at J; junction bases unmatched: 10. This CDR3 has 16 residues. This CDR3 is CASSGLGQGKGETQYF. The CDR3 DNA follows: TGTGCCAGTAGTGGGTTGGGACAGGGGAAGGGAGAGACCCAGTACTTC.

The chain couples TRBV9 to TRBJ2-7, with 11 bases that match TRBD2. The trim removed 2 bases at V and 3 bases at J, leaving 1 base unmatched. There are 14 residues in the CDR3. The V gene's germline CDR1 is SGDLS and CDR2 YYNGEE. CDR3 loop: CASSVGTSGYEQYF. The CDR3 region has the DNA TGTGCCAGCAGCGTCGGGACTAGCGGCTACGAGCAGTACTTC.

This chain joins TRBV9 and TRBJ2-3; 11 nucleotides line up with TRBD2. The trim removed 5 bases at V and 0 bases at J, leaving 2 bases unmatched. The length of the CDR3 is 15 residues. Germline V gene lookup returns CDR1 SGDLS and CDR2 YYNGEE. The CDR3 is CASRLAGVSTDTQYF. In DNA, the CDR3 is TGTGCCAGCAGACTAGCGGGGGTTAGCACAGATACGCAGTATTTT.

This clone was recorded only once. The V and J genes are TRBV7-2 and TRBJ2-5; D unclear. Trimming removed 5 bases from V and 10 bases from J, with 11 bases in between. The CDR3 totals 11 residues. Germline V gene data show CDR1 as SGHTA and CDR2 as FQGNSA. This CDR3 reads CASSTTSIQYF. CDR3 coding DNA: TGTGCCAGCAGCACTACCAGTATCCAGTACTTC.

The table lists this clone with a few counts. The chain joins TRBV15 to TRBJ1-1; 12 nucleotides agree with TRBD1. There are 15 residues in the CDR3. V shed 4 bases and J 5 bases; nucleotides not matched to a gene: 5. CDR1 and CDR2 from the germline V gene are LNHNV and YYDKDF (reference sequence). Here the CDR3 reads CATSKGQGAGTEAFF. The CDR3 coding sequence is TGTGCCACCAGCAAGGGACAGGGGGCCGGGACTGAAGCTTTCTTT.